Below, 7 T cell receptor beta chains from the same sample are listed, as sequenced in a study of blood T cells in healthy people across ages (dated by TCRdb to 2013 to 2016). The library was made by 5' RACE. The data were produced on an Illumina HiSeq 2500. A second roughly 7 to 11 cycle PCR used a sample-barcoded 5' primer and a J-beta primer mix. Starting from the raw public reads, TCRdb applied fastp trimming at Q25, assembled clones with MiXCR and retained in-frame beta chains. CDR3 protein sequences are deduplicated, and each keeps its most common genes and DNA. In all, the sample holds just over 800,000 distinct CDR3 sequences, and approximately 67% of those were seen once. The biggest ten clones account for about a quarter of the sample. Input material: blood. All receptors come from a man younger than 45 in good health.

The chain carries TRBV12-3 or TRBV12-4 and TRBJ2-7; weak D call: TRBD1 (5 bases). Between the trimmed V and J ends, which lost 6 bases and 5 bases, there was a span of 14 bases. The CDR3 is 13 residues long. The CDR3 region is CASSLQAWDEQYF. Written as DNA, the CDR3 is TGTGCCAGCAGCCTACAGGCTTGGGACGAGCAGTACTTC.

This rearrangement joins TRBV20-1 to TRBJ2-3; 7 positions agree with TRBD2. Germline V gene data show CDR1 as DFQATT and CDR2 as SNEGSKA (reference sequence). V shed 3 bases and J 3 bases; nucleotides not matched to a gene: 6. The CDR3 spans 14 residues. The CDR3: CSASPGTITDTQYF. As DNA, the CDR3 is TGCAGTGCTAGTCCCGGGACTATTACAGATACGCAGTATTTT.

The chain carries TRBV12-3 or TRBV12-4 and TRBJ1-2; maybe TRBD1 (5 bases). V was shortened by 3 bases and J by 6 bases, with 26 bases between the two germline ends. This CDR3 comprises 18 residues. The CDR3 is CASSFSPSWGRGEHGYTF. The CDR3 nucleotides are TGTGCCAGCAGTTTTAGTCCGTCGTGGGGACGAGGGGAGCATGGCTACACCTTC.

The V gene is TRBV28, the J gene TRBJ2-5; 11 positions agree with TRBD1. Germline assignment: CDR1 MDHEN and CDR2 SYDVKM. Unmatched junction bases numbered 17, after V lost 3 bases and J lost 5 bases. The CDR3 has 19 amino acids. CDR3 in DNA: TGTGCCAGCAGTTTGGGGTTCGAAACCGGGACAGGGGGGTACGAGACCCAGTACTTC. Protein product: CASSLGFETGTGGYETQYF.

The V and J genes are TRBV6-2 or TRBV6-3 and TRBJ1-4; D remains ambiguous. The CDR3 covers 13 residues. Trimming took off 2 bases at V and 7 bases at J, with 8 bases between the two ends. The germline V gene encodes CDR1 MNHEY and CDR2 SVGEGT. The CDR3 sequence: CASSYGLSEKLFF. The DNA for the CDR3 is TGTGCCAGCAGTTACGGCCTCAGTGAAAAACTGTTTTTT.

The chain carries TRBV7-2 and TRBJ1-2, with 9 bases identical to TRBD1. The CDR3 length is 15 residues. V lost 2 bases, J lost 6 bases, and 7 bases stayed unmatched. Germline loops: CDR1 SGHTA, CDR2 FQGNSA. CDR3 nucleotides: TGTGCCAGCAGCTTAATCATGTGGACAGGGGATGGCTACACCTTC. It yields the protein CASSLIMWTGDGYTF.

The chain links TRBV6-2 or TRBV6-3 to TRBJ2-1; D could derive from TRBD1 or TRBD2 (5 bases each). The CDR3 spans 14 residues. Germline lookup yields CDR1 MNHEY and CDR2 SVGEGT. The V gene lost 7 bases and the J gene lost 3 bases, with 13 bases spanning the gap. The CDR3 here is CASKNPGGYNEQFF. The DNA of the CDR3 is TGTGCCAGCAAAAATCCTGGGGGCTACAATGAGCAGTTCTTC.